These T cell receptor beta chains were read from a single sample in a study of blood T cell repertoires in COVID-19. TCRdb keeps only in-frame clones here, not all; method: immunoSEQ multiplex PCR. The sample includes 250,000 to 300,000 clones, approximately 81% of them seen just once. The sequenced material came from peripheral blood. All receptors derive from a woman aged 60-70 years with active or convalescent COVID-19. Each CDR3 is given with its conserved first and last residue. The D gene is left open where the match is weak. Rows may omit the clone size; those that give it use once, few, many or a size class.

>TRBV7-9|-|TRBJ1-1|few
CASSLDRPTEAFF
TGTGCCAGCAGCTTAGACAGGCCTACTGAAGCTTTCTTT
>TRBV3-1/TRBV3-2|TRBD1|TRBJ1-4|-
CASRATAPARGLRATNEKLFF
TGTGCCAGCAGAGCAACCGCGCCCGCCAGGGGGCTTCGGGCAACTAATGAAAAACTGTTTTTT
>TRBV2|TRBD1|TRBJ1-2|-
CASSEQGQALYGYTF
TGTGCCAGCAGTGAACAGGGACAGGCCCTTTATGGCTACACCTTC
>TRBV7-3|TRBD1|TRBJ2-7|-
CASRLDRGSTEQYF
TGTGCCAGCAGGTTGGACAGGGGAAGTACCGAGCAGTACTTC
>TRBV9|-|TRBJ2-1|-
CASSFGGSGNEQFF
TGTGCCAGCAGCTTTGGGGGGAGTGGGAATGAGCAGTTCTTC
>TRBV4-1|-|TRBJ1-1|-
CASSQDPGNEAFF
TGCGCCAGCAGCCAAGATCCGGGTAATGAAGCTTTCTTT
>TRBV6-5|-|TRBJ2-1|-
CASSYGGAGQFF
TGTGCCAGCAGTTACGGGGGGGCCGGTCAGTTCTTC
>TRBV9|TRBD1|TRBJ1-1|-
CASSVGTGVTEAFF
TGTGCCAGCAGCGTAGGGACAGGGGTCACTGAAGCTTTCTTT
>TRBV7-2|TRBD2|TRBJ2-3|-
CASSSPSQTSGGWADTQYF
TGTGCCAGCAGCTCACCTTCGCAGACTAGCGGGGGGTGGGCAGATACGCAGTATTTT
>TRBV5-6|TRBD1|TRBJ1-2|-
CASSETGDYGYTF
TGTGCCAGCAGCGAAACAGGGGACTATGGCTACACCTTC
>TRBV7-8|-|TRBJ2-1|few
CASSLDSSRKFF
TGTGCCAGCAGCTTAGATTCTAGCCGAAAGTTCTTC
>TRBV14|-|TRBJ2-3|-
CASSQDGSGTDTQYF
TGTGCCAGCAGCCAAGATGGGAGCGGCACAGATACGCAGTATTTT
>TRBV5-1|TRBD1|TRBJ1-1|-
CASSLAGDRVNTEAFF
TGCGCCAGCAGCTTGGCCGGGGACAGGGTCAACACTGAAGCTTTCTTT
>TRBV6-5|TRBD1|TRBJ1-6|-
CASRSTGYRPSPLHF
TGTGCCAGCAGATCGACAGGGTATCGTCCTTCACCCCTCCACTTT
>TRBV30|-|TRBJ1-4|many
CAWRGSWGAKLFF
TGTGCCTGGCGGGGGTCCTGGGGCGCAAAACTGTTTTTT
>TRBV5-1|-|TRBJ1-4|-
CASSLDYGQGEKLFF
TGCGCCAGCAGCTTGGATTACGGGCAGGGAGAAAAACTGTTTTTT
>TRBV6-5|TRBD2|TRBJ2-3|-
CATTPSGPTDTQYF
TGTGCCACCACCCCTAGCGGCCCTACAGATACGCAGTATTTT
>TRBV4-2|TRBD1|TRBJ1-2|-
CASSQDDRTGDNYGYTF
TGTGCCAGCAGCCAAGACGATCGGACAGGGGATAACTATGGCTACACCTTC
>TRBV7-9|TRBD2|TRBJ2-3|-
CASSINLRGGQGDTQYF
TGTGCCAGCAGCATAAATTTGCGGGGGGGCCAAGGAGATACGCAGTATTTT
>TRBV3-1/TRBV3-2|-|TRBJ2-5|few
CASSQDWGRETQYF
TGTGCCAGCAGCCAAGACTGGGGCCGGGAGACCCAGTACTTC
>TRBV19|-|TRBJ2-1|-
CASSLLRMDEQFF
TGTGCCAGTAGCCTGCTTAGAATGGATGAGCAGTTCTTC
>TRBV7-2|-|TRBJ1-4|-
CASSLGGRGNEKLFF
TGTGCCAGCAGCTTAGGGGGCAGGGGTAATGAAAAACTGTTTTTT
>TRBV12-5|TRBD2|TRBJ2-1|-
CASGTGTSGGNEQFF
TGTGCTAGTGGGACCGGGACTAGCGGGGGGAATGAGCAGTTCTTC
>TRBV5-1|TRBD1|TRBJ1-1|once
CASSRQGATEAFF
TGCGCCAGCAGCAGACAGGGGGCCACTGAAGCTTTCTTT
>TRBV6-5|TRBD1|TRBJ1-3|-
CASSQTGLDTIYF
TGTGCCAGCAGCCAGACAGGGTTGGACACCATATATTTT
>TRBV6-5|TRBD1|TRBJ1-1|-
CASRAHRGANTEAFF
TGTGCCAGCAGGGCCCACAGGGGGGCGAACACTGAAGCTTTCTTT
>TRBV19|-|TRBJ1-1|many
CASSLWWGVEAFF
TGTGCCAGTAGCCTCTGGTGGGGGGTTGAAGCTTTCTTT
>TRBV10-1|TRBD1|TRBJ1-2|once
CASSEPGQGAWGYTF
TGCGCCAGCAGTGAGCCGGGACAGGGGGCTTGGGGCTACACCTTC
>TRBV5-6|-|TRBJ2-5|once
CASSLAAMGTQYF
TGTGCCAGCAGCTTGGCAGCGATGGGGACCCAGTACTTC
>TRBV14|-|TRBJ2-7|few
CASSLLFEQYF
TGTGCCAGCAGCTTGTTATTCGAGCAGTACTTC
>TRBV9|-|TRBJ2-1|once
CASSVSGNNEQFF
TGTGCCAGCAGCGTCTCGGGAAACAATGAGCAGTTCTTC
>TRBV7-2|TRBD2|TRBJ2-5|-
CASTLFRDYLSQETQYF
TGTGCCAGCACCCTCTTCCGGGACTACCTGAGCCAAGAGACCCAGTACTTC
>TRBV4-2|TRBD1|TRBJ2-1|-
CASSQLWTGEREQFF
TGTGCCAGCAGCCAACTGTGGACAGGGGAACGTGAGCAGTTCTTC
>TRBV5-1|-|TRBJ2-3|-
CASSLTLGVGADTQYF
TGCGCCAGCAGCTTGACTCTAGGAGTGGGGGCTGATACGCAGTATTTT
>TRBV9|-|TRBJ1-4|-
CASSVVPGANEKLFF
TGTGCCAGCAGCGTAGTGCCCGGGGCTAATGAAAAACTGTTTTTT
>TRBV7-8|TRBD2|TRBJ2-5|-
CASSSIFSGSQETQYF
TGTGCCAGCAGCTCAATCTTTAGCGGGTCCCAAGAGACCCAGTACTTC
>TRBV6-2/TRBV6-3|-|TRBJ1-1|-
CASSYSRVEAFF
TGTGCCAGCAGTTACTCCAGGGTTGAAGCTTTCTTT
>TRBV19|-|TRBJ2-2|-
CASSIRQVGYTGELFF
TGTGCCAGTAGTATCAGACAGGTCGGTTACACCGGGGAGCTGTTTTTT
>TRBV30|TRBD1|TRBJ1-2|-
CAWSRQGWGGYTF
TGTGCCTGGAGCCGACAGGGTTGGGGCGGCTACACCTTC
>TRBV10-3|TRBD1|TRBJ2-3|-
CAISDIDDRVGGTDTQYF
TGTGCCATCAGTGATATCGACGACAGGGTGGGGGGCACAGATACGCAGTATTTT
>TRBV9|-|TRBJ1-2|once
CASSVGQGDGYTF
TGTGCCAGCAGCGTAGGCCAGGGTGATGGCTACACCTTC